This TCR beta chain originates from a study of long-term antiretroviral therapy in people with HIV (dated by TCRdb to the early 2020s). Turning to the overall study: Collection of the earliest samples took place about a decade ahead of the 2015 WHO recommendation for immediate ART, at a time when ART was typically delayed until CD4 counts fell. This retrospective serial study examined whether starting ART and sustained HIV suppression were associated with changes in the composition and diversity of the TRB repertoire in peripheral blood. A total of under 250 cryopreserved PBMC samples were contributed to the cohort by 30 adults with confirmed HIV infection, with samples collected serially over a mean of roughly six years (range 1-12). About 35% of the 30 participants with HIV were female. No cross-contamination during QIAcube processing was shown when test extractions of a monoclonal T-cell line were performed alongside about 30 polyclonal samples. Summary of the overall study and its limitations: Since PBMC availability was limited, sequencing covered only the TCR beta chain, with no alpha chain pairing. Starting ART was linked to a significant rise in TRB diversity, yet even after long-term ART the diversity remained significantly lower than in transplant donor controls. Narrower CDR3 length ranges were observed in HIV repertoires than in controls, and an antigen-experienced repertoire with only a slight naive shift after ART was suggested by the network structure. Samples dated from the mid-2000s to the late 2010s, and the ART regimens used may be less effective than current ones. Unsorted PBMC were profiled instead of sorted CD4+ and CD8+ T cells because pre-ART samples had limited cell numbers. Expanded TRB clones identified before ART initiation dominated the repertoire at all time points, although this dominance fluctuated and declined in many PLHIV after ART. No data were available on ART adherence, viral resistance or therapy changes, limiting inferences about post-ART repertoire changes.

From cysteine to phenylalanine, the CDR3 is 14 amino acids long. The kept DNA is CDR3 alone, 42 bases in frame from the first base. Deletion took 6 bases off V and 7 bases off J, with a span of 16 bases between the germline ends. CDR1 and CDR2 were assigned from the germline V gene as SNHLY and FYNNEI. Sequencing of the TRB variable region was done with the immunoSEQ hsTCRB v3.0 assay at survey level resolution. A depth of roughly 35,000-55,000 T-cell genomes per sample was targeted for TRB sequencing. An Illumina MiSeq with a v3 150-cycle kit was used to sequence the pooled TRB libraries. For the original study's pipeline: Repertoire analysis was run in R within a reproducible Nextflow workflow that covered QC, data transformation and analysis. LymphoSeq2, an R package for AIRR-Seq data exploration, was used to implement custom analyses. A few samples that produced fewer than 5000 total TRB sequences were removed, so some 190 HIV repertoires were analyzed. Among the 170 to 200 HIV repertoires that were kept, roughly 59 were collected before ART initiation and roughly 130 were collected after ART initiation. Repertoires were downsampled to 5000 TRB nucleotide sequences, with summary statistics averaged over 100 downsampling iterations. TRB sequences were retained for analysis only if CDR3 regions of at least seven amino acids were present. A Shannon entropy-derived clonality score and the Gini coefficient were used to measure diversity. In repertoire networks, the top 5000 CDR3 amino acid sequences were linked whenever an edit distance of one separated two sequences. For TRB CDR3 amino acid sequences, GLIPH2 was used to predict antigen specificity groups and MHC restriction. To flag known associations with CMV, EBV, HIV or tissue antigens, CDR3 amino acid sequences were compared against VDJdb and McPAS-TCR. Pre-ART, post-ART and control groups were compared with Wilcoxon signed-rank tests and Holm-Bonferroni correction. This is the immuneACCESS table as TCRdb keeps it, with only in-frame sequences that have V and J called. A part of the clones is gone; compared with another copy, unresolved V genes explain less than half, and the rest is unexplained. V and J calls plus clone size are reproduced from that table; the DNA served to infer D and trimming. A total of about 36,000 clones appear in this sample, 75% to 85% of them only once. The ten top clones hold 4.5% to 6% of the sample.

Concerning this clone itself: Its binding antigen is unknown. The sample holds no much larger clone one base away, and base qualities are not on file.

Participants were included only if at least one PBMC sample before ART initiation and at least two post-ART samples were available. Treatment was received in the United States of America by all participants with HIV. Before DNA extraction, cryopreserved samples of 1-10 million PBMC were thawed and then washed. At the time of the earliest PBMC sample, participants with HIV were aged between roughly 23 and 60 years. Each participant contributed PBMC samples from 1-4 timepoints before ART initiation and 2-8 timepoints after ART initiation, with a median of 7 samples. For every participant, serial HIV viral load, CD4+ T-cell count, ART history and demographic data were obtained. Genomic DNA was extracted from unsorted PBMC with a Qiagen kit on a QIAcube, processed in batches of 12 samples.

The sequence was collected from a man aged 30 to 45 with HIV. The rearranged segments are TRBV2 and TRBJ1-5; 6 matching bases give a weak D call of TRBD1. Sample: unsorted PBMCs, taken 3.4 years after starting antiretroviral therapy. The DNA is as follows: TGTGCCAGCAGGGGCAGGGGTGGGACCCAGCCCCAGCATTTT. Its translation reads: CASRGRGGTQPQHF.